The 13 T cell receptor beta chains presented below share a single source sample, sequenced in a study of Ad26.COV2.S vaccination and SARS-CoV-2 variants. Treatment of the sample: roughly 19 received Ad26.COV2.S at low or high dose, single or two shots; about 5 received placebo; per-sample allocation not given. After the first vaccine or placebo injection, samples were drawn on day 63. The protocol was immunoSEQ multiplex PCR, while the TCRdb copy is restricted to in-frame clones and leaves out a portion. The table records hundreds of thousands of clones, approximately 86% of them present only once. The sample was peripheral blood, taken in a trial of Ad26.COV2.S vaccine versus placebo. The receptors originated from a person aged 18-60 years who received the Ad26.COV2.S COVID-19 vaccine or a placebo.

The rearrangement uses TRBV28 and TRBJ2-1, with D perhaps TRBD2 (7 bases). Trimming took 8 bases from V and 8 from J, leaving 13 bases between them. Germline CDR1 is MDHEN and CDR2 is SYDVKM. The CDR3 is 12 residues long. The DNA for the CDR3 is TGTGCCAGCGATGGGGGGGCGGATGAGCAGTTCTTC. This sequence encodes CASDGGADEQFF.

V gene TRBV4-3 combines with J gene TRBJ2-3, with a weak D call TRBD1 (6 bases). V was trimmed by 4 bases and J by 4 bases, leaving 12 bases between them. This CDR3 comprises 14 residues. Looked up from germline, CDR1 is LGHNA and CDR2 is YSLEER. CDR3 in DNA: TGCGCCAGCAGCCGGTTCTCAGGGGCAGATACGCAGTATTTT. The encoded protein is CASSRFSGADTQYF.

This clone occurred a few times. The chain employs TRBV4-2 and TRBJ2-1, with 7 bases that match TRBD1. The V gene end was trimmed by 4 bases and the J gene end by 3 bases; junction bases not matched to a gene: 3. Germline assignment: CDR1 LGHNA and CDR2 YNFKEQ. This CDR3 region has 14 residues. DNA of the CDR3: TGTGCCAGCAGCCCGGGACAGCACTACAATGAGCAGTTCTTC. Residues: CASSPGQHYNEQFF.

The CDR3 loop reads CASSYSMSKPKNIQYF. CDR3 coding DNA: TGTGCCAGCAGTTACTCGATGAGCAAGCCGAAAAACATTCAGTACTTC. V usage is TRBV6-6 and J usage is TRBJ2-4; D call uncertain. The V gene lost 0 bases and the J gene lost 4 bases, with 13 bases spanning the gap. The germline V gene encodes CDR1 MNHNY and CDR2 SVGAGI (reference sequence). The CDR3 consists of 16 residues.

The rearrangement uses TRBV19 and TRBJ1-3; a possible D gene is TRBD1 (5 bases). The V and J ends lost 0 bases and 0 bases respectively, with 6 bases between them. There are 15 residues in the CDR3. The germline V gene encodes CDR1 LNHDA and CDR2 SQIVND (reference sequence). CDR3 DNA sequence: TGTGCCAGTAGTATAGACGGGACCTCTGGAAACACCATATATTTT. It specifies CASSIDGTSGNTIYF.

V and J are TRBV7-8 and TRBJ2-5, with D possibly TRBD1 on 6 matching bases. Germline CDR1 SGHVS, CDR2 FQNEAQ. The CDR3 length is 15 residues. V lost 2 bases and J 5 bases, leaving 15 bases between the germline ends. The DNA of the CDR3 is TGTGCCAGCAGCTTAAGTGAACAGGGCATGGAGACCCAGTACTTC. Translation gives CASSLSEQGMETQYF.

This clone was picked up a small number of times. The chain uses TRBV4-3 and TRBJ1-2; TRBD1 aligns across 12 bases. Germline lookup yields CDR1 LGHNA and CDR2 YSLEER. The V segment lost 0 bases and the J segment 4 bases; nucleotides outside the gene matches: 9. The CDR3 is 18 amino acids. DNA for the CDR3: TGCGCCAGCAGCCAAGATCCAGCGGGACAGGGGGCAGGCTATGGCTACACCTTC. It codes for CASSQDPAGQGAGYGYTF.

DNA for the CDR3: TGTGCCAGCAGTTACAGCGCGGCGCAGAACACTGAAGCTTTCTTT. This gives the protein CASSYSAAQNTEAFF. The J gene is TRBJ1-1, the V gene TRBV6-5; no reliable D call. This CDR3 is built from 15 residues. V was trimmed by 2 bases and J by 1 base, leaving 11 bases between them. Germline lookup yields CDR1 MNHEY and CDR2 SVGAGI.

This sequence joins TRBV4-1 and TRBJ1-6; 7 nucleotides line up with TRBD1. CDR3 size: 16 residues. Trimming took 0 bases from V and 6 from J; bases not matched to a gene: 5. CDR1 and CDR2 from the germline V gene are MGHRA and YSYEKL. CDR3 residues: CASSQDHGTVNSPLHF. Written as DNA, the CDR3 is TGCGCCAGCAGCCAAGATCACGGGACAGTTAATTCACCCCTCCACTTT.

The chain couples TRBV27 to TRBJ2-7; TRBD1 is a possible D gene (5 bases). The CDR3 consists of 15 residues. V was shortened by 5 bases and J by 5 bases, with 19 bases between the two germline ends. Germline values: CDR1 MNHEY, CDR2 SMNVEV (reference sequence). The CDR3 region has the DNA TGTGCCAGCAGTCCCGCAGGGCAAAATTCTCACGAGCAGTACTTC. It translates to CASSPAGQNSHEQYF.

This chain uses TRBV28 with TRBJ1-1, with D tentatively TRBD1 (5 bases). This CDR3 is 18 amino acids long. Germline CDR1 is MDHEN and CDR2 is SYDVKM. V lost 2 bases, J lost 0 bases, and 19 bases lay in between. The CDR3 sequence: CASSLSPARVSLNTEAFF. CDR3 bases: TGTGCCAGCAGTTTAAGTCCGGCCAGGGTGAGTTTGAACACTGAAGCTTTCTTT.

The rearrangement uses TRBV11-3 and TRBJ2-1; 16 positions match TRBD2. The V segment lost 4 bases and the J segment 16 bases; nucleotides outside the gene matches: 4. This CDR3 has 13 amino acids. Per germline, CDR1 SGHNT and CDR2 YENEEA. DNA for the CDR3: TGTGCCAGCAGCTCGGGACTAGCGGGAGGGCCATTCTTC. This encodes CASSSGLAGGPFF. Using reference TRBV11-3 and TRBJ2-1 for the parts outside the CDR3, the full variable domain is EAGVVQSPRYKIIEKKQPVAFWCNPISGHNTLYWYLQNLGQGPELLIRYENEEAVDDSQLPKDRFSAERLKGVDSTLKIQPAELGDSAVYLCASSSGLAGGPFFGPGTRLTVL.

The rearrangement uses TRBV28 and TRBJ1-5; D remains unclear. V lost 2 bases to trimming and J lost 0 bases, with 5 bases between them. The CDR3 extends over 14 amino acids. CDR1 is MDHEN and CDR2 is SYDVKM in the germline V gene. CDR3 loop: CASSLPGSNQPQHF. CDR3 nucleotides: TGTGCCAGCAGTTTACCGGGTAGCAATCAGCCCCAGCATTTT.